This T cell receptor (beta chain) was obtained from a study of cytomegalovirus exposure and HLA in healthy donors. Study-level information: Of 350 to 400 genotyped donors, roughly 76% grouped in the Caucasian-associated ancestry cluster. The study's findings and limits: In a later analysis, V- and J-gene trimming of beta chains associated with a DCLRE1C missense variant, replicated independently. The classifier reportedly diagnosed cytomegalovirus status with high sensitivity and specificity. Accurate prediction of most subjects' HLA-A and HLA-B alleles from TCR beta sequences was reported.

To note about this clone: The antigen is not known.

The germline V gene has CDR1 SGHVS and CDR2 FNYEAQ. Trimming at V came to 4 bases and at J to 4 bases, leaving 13 bases not matched to a gene. The CDR3 loop spans 19 amino acids. The PCR contained 60 Vbeta and 13 Jbeta primers. Assay: immunoSEQ multiplex PCR; the TCRdb copy retains only in-frame clones and omits some. The table lists about 140,000 clones, approximately 82% of them singletons, with roughly 9.7% in the top ten. This TCR derives from a woman aged 60-75 years in good health and CMV-seropositive. The V and J genes are TRBV7-6 and TRBJ2-1, with TRBD2 matching 13 bases. Sequenced sample: PBMCs. In DNA form, the CDR3 reads TGTGCCAGCAGCTCACAAGGACTAGCGGGAGTCCTTTTTTACAATGAGCAGTTCTTC. Its protein is CASSSQGLAGVLFYNEQFF.